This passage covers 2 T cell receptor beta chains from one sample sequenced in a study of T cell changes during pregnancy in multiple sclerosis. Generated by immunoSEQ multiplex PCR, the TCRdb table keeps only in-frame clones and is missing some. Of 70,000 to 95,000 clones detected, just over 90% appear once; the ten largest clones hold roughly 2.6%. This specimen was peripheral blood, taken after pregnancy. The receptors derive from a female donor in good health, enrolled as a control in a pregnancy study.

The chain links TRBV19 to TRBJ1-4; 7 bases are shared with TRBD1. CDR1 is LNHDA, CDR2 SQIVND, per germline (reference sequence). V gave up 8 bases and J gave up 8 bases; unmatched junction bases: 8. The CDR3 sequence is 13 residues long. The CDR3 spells CASSDRAIEKLFF. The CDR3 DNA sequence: TGTGCCAGTTCTGACAGGGCTATCGAAAAACTGTTTTTT. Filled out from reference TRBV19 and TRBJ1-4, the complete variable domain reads DGGITQSPKYLFRKEGQNVTLSCEQNLNHDAMYWYRQDPGQGLRLIYYSQIVNDFQKGDIAEGYSVSREKKESFPLTVTSAQKNPTAFYLCASSDRAIEKLFFGSGTQLSVL.

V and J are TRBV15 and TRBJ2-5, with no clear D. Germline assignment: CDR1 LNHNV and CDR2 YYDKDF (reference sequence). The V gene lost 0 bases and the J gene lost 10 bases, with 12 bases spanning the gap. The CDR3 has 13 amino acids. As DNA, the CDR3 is TGTGCCACCAGCAGAGATTCCCTACGAAACCAGTACTTC. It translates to CATSRDSLRNQYF.